This T cell receptor beta chain was sequenced in a study of CXCR3-negative and CXCR3-positive naive CD8 T cells. As for the study in general: Total TRB output reached 130 million to 150 million reads, about 1.5 +/- 0.3 million per library. Study-level points and caveats: High diversity, comparable across both naive subsets, contrasted with much lower diversity in memory CD8+ cells. TRBV-TRBJ usage matched between naive CXCR3-negative and CXCR3-positive cells but not between memory cells.

The study made its TRB cDNA libraries by 5' RACE, adding UMI labels. TCRdb reanalyzed the 5' RACE reads, giving one entry per CDR3 protein sequence and no DNA. Across 56,000 or so distinct CDR3 sequences, the top ten clones capture around a fifth of the sample. Of note for this clonotype: The antigen is not known.

Germline CDR1 reads SGHVS; CDR2 reads FQNEAQ. This CDR3 comprises 14 residues. All CD8+ T cell subsets were sorted in triplicate at 250,000 to 300,000 cells each. Sequencing input: memory CD8+ T cells from blood. The chain recombines TRBV7-8 with TRBJ2-7; TCRdb calls TRBD1, which cannot be checked without DNA. The origin of this receptor is a human donor in good health. Some clones in this sample may be carry-over from other donors' samples. The CDR3 reads CASSSGTGVVEQYF.